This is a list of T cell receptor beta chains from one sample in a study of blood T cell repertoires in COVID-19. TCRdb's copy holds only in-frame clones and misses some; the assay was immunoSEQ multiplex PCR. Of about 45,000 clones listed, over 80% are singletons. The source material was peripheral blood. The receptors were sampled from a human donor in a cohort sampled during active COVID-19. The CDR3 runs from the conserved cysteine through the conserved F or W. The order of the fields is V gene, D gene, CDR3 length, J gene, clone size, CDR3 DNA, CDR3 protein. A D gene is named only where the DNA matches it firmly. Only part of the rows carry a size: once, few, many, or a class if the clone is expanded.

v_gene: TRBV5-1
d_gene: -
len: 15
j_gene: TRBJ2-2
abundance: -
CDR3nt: TGCGCCAGCAGCCCGGGACAAACGAACACCGGGGAGCTGTTTTTT
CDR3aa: CASSPGQTNTGELFF

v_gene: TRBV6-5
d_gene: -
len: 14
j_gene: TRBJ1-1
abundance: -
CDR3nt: TGTGCCAGCAGTTACTTGGAGGGTACTGCTGAAGCTTTCTTT
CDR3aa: CASSYLEGTAEAFF

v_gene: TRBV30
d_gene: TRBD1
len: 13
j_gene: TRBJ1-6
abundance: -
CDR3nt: TGTGCCTGGAGACAGGGGGGGAATTCACCCCTCCACTTT
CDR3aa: CAWRQGGNSPLHF

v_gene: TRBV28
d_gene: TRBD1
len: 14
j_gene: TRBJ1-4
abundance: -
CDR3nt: TGTGCCATCACGGGGACAGGCGCCAATGAAAAACTGTTTTTT
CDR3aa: CAITGTGANEKLFF

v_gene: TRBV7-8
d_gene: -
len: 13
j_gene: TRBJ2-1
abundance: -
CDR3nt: TGTGCCAGCAGCTACGGGGTCTTCAATGAGCAGTTCTTC
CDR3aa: CASSYGVFNEQFF

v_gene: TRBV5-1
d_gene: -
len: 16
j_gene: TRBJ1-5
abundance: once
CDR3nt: TGCGCCAGCAGCTTGGGGACGGGAGATAGCAATCAGCCCCAGCATTTT
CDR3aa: CASSLGTGDSNQPQHF

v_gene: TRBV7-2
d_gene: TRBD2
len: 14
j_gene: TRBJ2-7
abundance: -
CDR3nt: TGTGCCAGCAGCTTAACGGGAGGACCCAACGAGCAGTACTTC
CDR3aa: CASSLTGGPNEQYF

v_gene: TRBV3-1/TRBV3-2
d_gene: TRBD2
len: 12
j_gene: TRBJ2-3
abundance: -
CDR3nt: TGTGCCAGCACCCTCAGCGGGGGTACGCAGTATTTT
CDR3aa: CASTLSGGTQYF

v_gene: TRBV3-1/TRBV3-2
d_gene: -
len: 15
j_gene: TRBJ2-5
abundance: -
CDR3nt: TGTGCCAGCAGCCAAGATATCGGGGTCCGAGAGACCCAGTACTTC
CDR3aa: CASSQDIGVRETQYF

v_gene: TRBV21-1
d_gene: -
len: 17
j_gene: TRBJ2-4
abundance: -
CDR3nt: TGTGCCAGCAGCAAAGTAGCGGGAGGGCCGGAGAAAAACATTCAGTACTTC
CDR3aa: CASSKVAGGPEKNIQYF

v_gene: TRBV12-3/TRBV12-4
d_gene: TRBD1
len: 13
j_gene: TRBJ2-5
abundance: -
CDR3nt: TGTGCCATCGGACTCAGGACAGGGACAACCCAGTACTTC
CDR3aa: CAIGLRTGTTQYF

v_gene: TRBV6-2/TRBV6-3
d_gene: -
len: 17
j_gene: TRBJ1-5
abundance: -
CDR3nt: TGTGCCAGCAGTTACCCCAAAGGACTGAATAGCAATCAGCCCCAGCATTTT
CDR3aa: CASSYPKGLNSNQPQHF

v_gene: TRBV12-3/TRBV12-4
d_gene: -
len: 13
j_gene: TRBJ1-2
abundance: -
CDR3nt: TGTGCCAGCAGTTTTCAGGTTAACTATGGCTACACCTTC
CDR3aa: CASSFQVNYGYTF

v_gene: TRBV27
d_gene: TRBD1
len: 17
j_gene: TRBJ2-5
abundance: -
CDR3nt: TGTGCCAGCAGTGTGGGACAGGGGGCACTAGGTCGGGAGACCCAGTACTTC
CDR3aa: CASSVGQGALGRETQYF

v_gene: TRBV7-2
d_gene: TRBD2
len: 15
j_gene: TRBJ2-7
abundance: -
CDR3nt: TGTGCCAGCAGCTCTGACCCCCGGGGACTAGCGGGGCTGTACTTC
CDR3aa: CASSSDPRGLAGLYF

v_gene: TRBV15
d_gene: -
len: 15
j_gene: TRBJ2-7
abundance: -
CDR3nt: TGTGCCACCAGCAGAGATACTAGCCTCTCCTACGAGCAGTACTTC
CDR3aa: CATSRDTSLSYEQYF

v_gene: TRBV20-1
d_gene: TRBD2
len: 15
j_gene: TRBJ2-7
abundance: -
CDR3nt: TGCAGTGCTAGTCTGGTGGGGGGGGGCTCCTACGAGCAGTACTTC
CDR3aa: CSASLVGGGSYEQYF

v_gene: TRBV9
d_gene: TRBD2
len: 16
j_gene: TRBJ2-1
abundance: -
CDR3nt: TGTGCCAGCAGCTTTCGAACTAGCGGTCGCCCCAATGAGCAGTTCTTC
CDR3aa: CASSFRTSGRPNEQFF